The 3 T cell receptor beta chains below come from one sample, sequenced in a study of T cells in Graves' hyperthyroidism and ophthalmopathy. Amplification targeted TCR beta CDR3 regions from RNA transcripts. In the first-round RT-PCR of the TCR CDR3, the HTBI primer set was used. MiXCR was run by TCRdb on the multiplex PCR reads, yielding one entry per CDR3 protein. The sample carries about 360,000 distinct CDR3 sequences, roughly 13% recorded once. Sequences were obtained from blood. The receptors were gathered from a woman aged 18-30 years with Graves' hyperthyroidism.

This clonotype was detected only a few times. The gene calls are TRBV30 and TRBJ1-5; D is unresolved. CDR1 and CDR2 (germline): GTSNPN, SVGIG (reference sequence). The CDR3 is made up of 14 amino acids. Trimming took 0 bases from V and 6 from J, leaving 12 bases between them. Written as DNA, the CDR3 is TGTGCCTGGAGTGTAGTCGAGGAGAGTCAGCCCCAGCATTTT. As protein: CAWSVVEESQPQHF.

Ten or more counts support this clonotype. This chain links TRBV18 with TRBJ2-2; D remains unclear. This CDR3 contains 14 residues. V was pared by 0 bases and J by 3 bases, with 5 bases between. Germline-derived CDR1 and CDR2 are KGHSH and LQKENI. CDR3 region: CASSPPSYTGELFF. The CDR3 nucleotides are TGTGCCAGCTCACCACCCAGTTACACCGGGGAGCTGTTTTTT.

V is TRBV4-1 and J is TRBJ2-2; TRBD2 aligns across 11 bases. CDR3 length equals 18 residues. Germline trimming cut 3 bases from V and 7 bases from J; bases unmatched to any gene: 13. Germline CDR1 and CDR2: MGHRA and YSYEKL. The CDR3 here is CASSQIRLAGIVRGELFF. CDR3 coding DNA: TGCGCCAGCAGCCAGATTCGACTAGCGGGAATTGTCCGCGGGGAGCTGTTTTTT.